This TCR beta chain was captured in a study of cytomegalovirus exposure and HLA in healthy donors. With respect to this clone: Its target is not known.

It was with 60 Vbeta and 13 Jbeta primers that the PCR ran. Data came from immunoSEQ multiplex PCR; TCRdb stores just in-frame clones and leaves some out. The sample carries over 150,000 clones, 65% to 85% recorded once. CDR3 length: 15 residues. Germline lookup yields CDR1 SEHNR and CDR2 FQNEAQ (reference sequence). Germline trimming cut 5 bases from V and 6 bases from J; bases unmatched to any gene: 8. Study results and limitations: Data from an earlier analysis indicated that most TCR beta V segments were productive either about 87% or about 30% of the time. The authors listed 180 or so TCR beta chains as cytomegalovirus-associated.

Sequencing was done on a sample of PBMCs. The clonotype was recovered from a woman aged 35 to 49 in good health and CMV-seropositive. The V call is TRBV7-9, the J call TRBJ2-1, with 9 bases fitting TRBD2. The CDR3 nucleotides read TGTGCCAGCAGCCTAACTAGCGGGTCCGTCAATGAGCAGTTCTTC. This sequence encodes CASSLTSGSVNEQFF.